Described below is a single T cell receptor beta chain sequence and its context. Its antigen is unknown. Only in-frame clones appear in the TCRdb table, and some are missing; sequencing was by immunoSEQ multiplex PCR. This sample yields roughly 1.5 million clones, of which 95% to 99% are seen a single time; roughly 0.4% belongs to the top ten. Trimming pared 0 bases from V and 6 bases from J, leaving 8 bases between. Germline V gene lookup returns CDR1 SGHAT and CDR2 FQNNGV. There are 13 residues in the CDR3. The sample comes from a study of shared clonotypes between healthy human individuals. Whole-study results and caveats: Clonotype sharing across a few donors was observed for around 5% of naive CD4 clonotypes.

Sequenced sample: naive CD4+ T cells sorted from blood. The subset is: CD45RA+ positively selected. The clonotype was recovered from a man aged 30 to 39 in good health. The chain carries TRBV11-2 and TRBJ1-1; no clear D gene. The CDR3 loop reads CASSLDLEAEAFF. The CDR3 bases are TGTGCCAGCAGCTTAGACCTAGAAGCTGAAGCTTTCTTT.